Given below is one T cell receptor (beta chain) in context. This entry comes from a study of blood T cell repertoires in COVID-19. Study background: T cells, B-cell-depleted T cells, or PBMCs provided the cDNA or gDNA that served as material.

The V and J ends lost 5 bases and 9 bases respectively, with 14 bases between them. This CDR3 region has 13 residues. Germline-derived CDR1 and CDR2 are MGHRA and YSYEKL. In the original processing: Amplification of reference gene primers provided the estimated nucleated cell counts. The protocol was immunoSEQ multiplex PCR, while the TCRdb copy is restricted to in-frame clones and leaves out a portion. V and J calls and clone size come straight from that table; D and trimming were deduced from the DNA. The sample includes fewer than 200,000 clones, roughly 83% of them seen just once. The sequence derives from a woman in her fifties or sixties who had recovered from COVID-19. The J gene is TRBJ1-5, the V gene TRBV4-1; a possible D gene is TRBD1 (5 bases). Sequenced input: PBMCs or T cells enriched from blood (not recorded which). CDR3 in DNA: TGCGCCAGCAGCATACCCACTCAGGGGCCCCAGCATTTT. Protein product: CASSIPTQGPQHF.